The rows below give T cell receptor beta chains drawn from one sample of a study of OX40 agonist ivuxolimab in advanced cancers. Profiling relied on immunoSEQ multiplex PCR, and the TCRdb table lists in-frame clones only, not all of them. This table holds 60,000 to 65,000 clones, roughly nine tenths found once. The specimen was CD4+ or CD8+ T cells sorted from blood, collected in a trial of the OX40 agonist ivuxolimab. The receptor source for this set is an adult with an advanced solid tumor such as melanoma, head and neck, liver or kidney cancer. Both conserved end residues are part of each CDR3. The D gene is left open where the match is weak. Clone size is shown for a subset of rows, as once, few, many or a class of expanded clone.

>-|TRBJ2-7|-|TRBV6-6
CASSITGNYEQYF
TGTGCCAGCAGTATTACAGGGAATTACGAGCAGTACTTC
>-|TRBJ1-3|TRBD1|TRBV6-1
CASSTGASGNTIYF
TGTGCCAGCAGCACAGGGGCCTCTGGAAACACCATATATTTT
>-|TRBJ2-2|-|TRBV10-1
CASSGSDRTTSTGELFF
TGCGCCAGCAGTGGTTCTGACAGAACTACAAGCACCGGGGAGCTGTTTTTT
>-|TRBJ2-1|-|TRBV7-9
CASSLGTYNEQFF
TGTGCCAGCAGCTTAGGAACCTACAATGAGCAGTTCTTC
>-|TRBJ1-2|TRBD1|TRBV6-5
CASSRVGQGLGGYTF
TGTGCCAGCAGTCGGGTGGGACAGGGTTTAGGTGGCTACACCTTC
>once|TRBJ2-3|TRBD2|TRBV11-2
CASSLVLAGGTDTQYF
TGTGCCAGCAGCTTAGTCCTAGCGGGGGGCACAGATACGCAGTATTTT
>once|TRBJ2-2|-|TRBV7-2
CASSFMGQNTGELFF
TGTGCCAGCAGCTTTATGGGTCAAAACACCGGGGAGCTGTTTTTT
>-|TRBJ2-1|TRBD1|TRBV9
CASSGEGTGPGSEQFF
TGTGCCAGCAGCGGCGAAGGGACAGGCCCCGGGAGTGAGCAGTTCTTC
>-|TRBJ2-1|TRBD2|TRBV28
CASSEPGLAAEQFF
TGTGCCAGCAGTGAGCCGGGACTAGCTGCTGAGCAGTTCTTC
>-|TRBJ2-7|-|TRBV5-8
CASSFHYEQYF
TGTGCCAGCAGCTTCCATTACGAGCAGTACTTC
>-|TRBJ2-3|-|TRBV5-4
CASSRDPSTDTQYF
TGTGCCAGCAGCCGGGACCCGAGCACAGATACGCAGTATTTT
>-|TRBJ1-2|TRBD1|TRBV7-6
CASSASPGGVDYGYTF
TGTGCCAGCAGCGCTAGCCCAGGGGGGGTGGACTATGGCTACACCTTC
>-|TRBJ1-3|-|TRBV9
CASSVEQGLPGNTIYF
TGTGCCAGCAGCGTAGAGCAGGGGTTGCCTGGAAACACCATATATTTT
>-|TRBJ2-7|-|TRBV7-9
CASSLRDGYEQYF
TGTGCCAGCAGCCTAAGGGACGGCTACGAGCAGTACTTC
>-|TRBJ2-7|-|TRBV9
CASSVRDGSYEQYF
TGTGCCAGCAGCGTCCGGGACGGCTCCTACGAGCAGTACTTC
>-|TRBJ2-1|TRBD2|TRBV5-1
CASSREAGGPVEQFF
TGCGCCAGCAGCAGGGAGGCGGGAGGGCCGGTTGAGCAGTTCTTC
>-|TRBJ2-1|-|TRBV18
CASSPRGDGEQFF
TGTGCCAGCTCACCACGGGGGGACGGTGAGCAGTTCTTC
>-|TRBJ1-4|-|TRBV19
CASSIALGGRSTNEKLFF
TGTGCCAGTAGTATAGCTTTGGGGGGACGATCAACTAATGAAAAACTGTTTTTT
>-|TRBJ2-1|TRBD2|TRBV30
CAWSELAGAVEQFF
TGTGCCTGGAGTGAGCTAGCGGGAGCGGTTGAGCAGTTCTTC
>few|TRBJ1-6|-|TRBV9
CASSVGNVQNSPLHF
TGTGCCAGCAGCGTAGGGAACGTACAGAATTCACCCCTCCACTTT
>-|TRBJ2-7|-|TRBV10-3
CAISGLHYEQYF
TGTGCCATCAGTGGACTCCACTACGAGCAGTACTTC
>-|TRBJ2-5|TRBD1|TRBV19
CASSIGGQGAGETQYF
TGTGCCAGTAGTATCGGCGGACAGGGGGCCGGAGAGACCCAGTACTTC
>-|TRBJ1-2|-|TRBV5-1
CASSLSQTQLPGYTF
TGCGCCAGCAGCTTGAGCCAAACACAACTACCGGGCTACACCTTC
>-|TRBJ2-1|TRBD2|TRBV4-1
CASSLAGSYEQFF
TGCGCCAGCAGTCTAGCGGGAAGCTATGAGCAGTTCTTC
>-|TRBJ2-7|-|TRBV7-9
CASSLGQGGEQYF
TGTGCCAGCAGCTTAGGCCAGGGCGGCGAGCAGTACTTC
>-|TRBJ2-5|TRBD2|TRBV28
CASTGTSGGVKETQYF
TGTGCCAGCACCGGGACTAGCGGGGGAGTGAAAGAGACCCAGTACTTC
>once|TRBJ2-3|TRBD2|TRBV19
CASSPRGSGGTDTQYF
TGTGCCAGTAGTCCCCGGGGTAGCGGGGGCACAGATACGCAGTATTTT
>-|TRBJ2-3|-|TRBV2
CATRRGGLDTDTQYF
TGTGCCACTCGTCGTGGGGGGCTCGACACAGATACGCAGTATTTT
>-|TRBJ2-3|-|TRBV4-1
CASSPGGGTDTQYF
TGCGCCAGCAGCCCCGGGGGCGGCACAGATACGCAGTATTTT
>few|TRBJ1-1|-|TRBV27
CASTPLGGVNTEAFF
TGTGCCAGCACTCCTTTGGGTGGGGTGAACACTGAAGCTTTCTTT
>-|TRBJ2-7|TRBD1|TRBV4-1
CASSQDRQGSSYEQYF
TGCGCCAGCAGCCAAGATCGACAGGGCAGCTCCTACGAGCAGTACTTC
>-|TRBJ2-1|TRBD1|TRBV6-6
CASSYGTADNEQFF
TGTGCCAGCAGTTACGGGACAGCAGACAATGAGCAGTTCTTC
>-|TRBJ1-6|-|TRBV6-5
CASSYSTGYNSPLHF
TGTGCCAGCAGTTACTCGACAGGATATAATTCACCCCTCCACTTT
>once|TRBJ2-1|TRBD2|TRBV4-1
CASSQGPAGVHNEQFF
TGCGCCAGCAGCCAAGGACCGGCGGGAGTTCACAATGAGCAGTTCTTC
>-|TRBJ2-7|TRBD1|TRBV18
CASSPLTGVPGYEQYF
TGTGCCAGCTCACCTCTGACAGGGGTCCCTGGCTACGAGCAGTACTTC
>once|TRBJ1-4|-|TRBV28
CASSLGRVEKLFF
TGTGCCAGCAGTTTGGGGCGAGTTGAAAAACTGTTTTTT
>-|TRBJ2-3|TRBD2|TRBV7-2
CASNVGGGGTQYF
TGTGCCAGCAACGTGGGGGGGGGAGGTACGCAGTATTTT
>-|TRBJ1-1|TRBD1|TRBV30
CAWSPTPTGNRWPMRNTEAFF
TGTGCCTGGAGTCCGACCCCGACAGGGAATAGGTGGCCGATGCGAAACACTGAAGCTTTCTTT
>-|TRBJ1-2|-|TRBV18
CASSPLIAGYGYTF
TGTGCCAGCTCACCCCTGATAGCTGGCTATGGCTACACCTTC
>once|TRBJ2-3|-|TRBV27
CASSLQDPSTDTQYF
TGTGCCAGCAGTTTACAGGACCCTAGCACAGATACGCAGTATTTT
>-|TRBJ1-2|-|TRBV6-1
CASSGGEPDRRTF
TGTGCCAGCAGCGGAGGGGAGCCAGACAGACGCACCTTC
>-|TRBJ2-1|TRBD2|TRBV5-1
CASSPGLAGDEQFF
TGCGCCAGCAGCCCGGGACTAGCGGGGGATGAGCAGTTCTTC
>once|TRBJ1-2|TRBD1|TRBV7-2
CASSLAGQGYGYTF
TGTGCCAGCAGCTTAGCGGGACAGGGCTATGGCTACACCTTC
>-|TRBJ2-3|-|TRBV10-3
CAISESGLADTQYF
TGTGCCATCAGTGAGTCTGGTTTGGCAGATACGCAGTATTTT
>-|TRBJ2-5|-|TRBV29-1
CSVSQETQYF
TGCAGCGTTTCTCAAGAGACCCAGTACTTC
>-|TRBJ1-5|-|TRBV19
CASSIVGGSNQPQHF
TGTGCCAGTAGTATAGTGGGTGGGAGCAATCAGCCCCAGCATTTT
>-|TRBJ2-3|-|TRBV19
CASSPSTGGTDTQYF
TGTGCCAGTAGTCCCTCGACGGGAGGCACAGATACGCAGTATTTT
>-|TRBJ2-4|-|TRBV6-1
CASSPRGTGIHIQYF
TGTGCCAGCAGCCCTAGGGGGACGGGCATCCACATTCAGTACTTC
>-|TRBJ2-2|-|TRBV7-3
CASSFTGLGNTGELFF
TGTGCCAGCAGCTTCACTGGCTTGGGGAACACCGGGGAGCTGTTTTTT
>-|TRBJ2-5|-|TRBV28
CASSSGSGHETQYF
TGTGCCAGCAGTTCCGGATCGGGGCACGAGACCCAGTACTTC
>-|TRBJ1-2|TRBD1|TRBV30
CAWSSGGYGYTF
TGTGCCTGGAGTTCAGGGGGCTATGGCTACACCTTC
>-|TRBJ2-5|-|TRBV10-3
CAISDPQETQYF
TGTGCCATCAGTGACCCGCAAGAGACCCAGTACTTC